This TCR beta chain derives from a study of blood T cell repertoires in COVID-19. Study details: The analysed material was cDNA or gDNA that came from T cells, B-cell-depleted T cells, or PBMCs.

Original processing notes: It was from reference gene primer amplification that nucleated cell counts were estimated. Assay: immunoSEQ multiplex PCR; the TCRdb copy retains only in-frame clones and omits some. From that table come the V and J calls and clone size; the DNA was used to work out D and trimming. This sample yields 77,000 or so clones, of which around 83% are seen a single time; approximately 7% belongs to the top ten. Seattle's cohort entered during active infection and was followed longitudinally. The sequence was obtained from a man between 25 and 39 years old with COVID-19, enrolled during active disease. Sequenced sample: peripheral blood.

The CDR3 sequence: CASSVEGVYNSPLHF. The CDR3 DNA reads as TGTGCCAGCAGCGTCGAGGGTGTGTATAATTCACCCCTCCACTTT. The chain links TRBV9 to TRBJ1-6; D is undetermined. Trimming removed 2 bases at V and 4 bases at J, with 10 bases between. The length of the CDR3 is 15 residues. CDR1 SGDLS and CDR2 YYNGEE come from the germline V gene.